These 17 T cell receptor beta chains were sequenced from one sample in a study of technical replicates of blood from several donors. Assay: immunoSEQ multiplex PCR; the TCRdb copy retains only in-frame clones and omits some. Here the sample spans over 85,000 clones, roughly 96% being singletons. The specimen was T cells isolated from PBMCs. Receptors were obtained from a human donor in good health.

CDR3 bases: TGTGCCAGCAGTGTCCCGGGACAGGGGAATGAAAAACTGTTTTTT. Translating gives CASSVPGQGNEKLFF. The chain combines TRBV25-1 with TRBJ1-4; TRBD1 matches at 10 bases. The CDR3 runs 15 residues. Per the germline V gene, CDR1 is MGHDK and CDR2 is SYGVNS. Losses at the gene ends were 4 bases for V and 5 bases for J; bases not matched to a gene: 4.

The chain has TRBV9 and TRBJ1-1; the match to TRBD1 covers 7 bases. Germline loops: CDR1 SGDLS, CDR2 YYNGEE. V was pared by 3 bases and J by 8 bases, with 10 bases of the junction left unmatched. This CDR3 contains 14 residues. The CDR3 DNA is TGTGCCAGCAGCGATCTCAGGGGGGAGGTAGAAGCTTTCTTT. Amino acid sequence: CASSDLRGEVEAFF.

This clone was found once. The chain is built from TRBV10-3 and TRBJ2-7, with 7 bases aligning to TRBD2. V was clipped by 3 bases and J by 4 bases; unmatched bases: 9. Germline CDR1 and CDR2: ENHRY and SYGVKD. CDR3 length: 15 amino acids. The DNA for the CDR3 is TGTGCCATCAGTGAAGAAAGCCAGCGGGGTTACGAGCAGTACTTC. This sequence encodes CAISEESQRGYEQYF.

This clone was seen only once. V is TRBV7-9 and J is TRBJ1-5; no definite D call. This CDR3 contains 12 residues. Trimming removed 9 bases at V and 6 bases at J, with 12 bases between. Germline V gives CDR1 SEHNR, CDR2 FQNEAQ (reference sequence). The CDR3: CASTESGQPQHF. CDR3 nucleotides: TGTGCCAGTACCGAGTCGGGTCAGCCCCAGCATTTT.

The chain links TRBV4-3 to TRBJ1-2; weak D call: TRBD1 (6 bases). The ends were cut back, 1 base at V and 8 bases at J, with 14 bases in the middle. CDR1 is LGHNA and CDR2 is YSLEER in the germline V gene. The CDR3 is made up of 14 amino acids. DNA of the CDR3: TGCGCCAGCAGCCAAGTACAGGGCCTAGGGGGCTACACCTTC. Its translation is CASSQVQGLGGYTF.

This clone was detected once. J is TRBJ2-7 and V is TRBV5-6, with D possibly being TRBD2 (6 bases). This CDR3 has 13 amino acids. CDR1 is SGHDT, CDR2 YYEEEE, per germline. V was trimmed by 0 bases and J by 2 bases, leaving 6 bases between them. The DNA of the CDR3 is TGTGCCAGCAGCTTGGGGACTACCTACGAGCAGTACTTC. This gives the protein CASSLGTTYEQYF.

The chain combines TRBV5-4 with TRBJ2-1; 11 bases match TRBD1. The CDR3 contains 14 residues. The germline CDR1 and CDR2 sequences are SGHNT and YYREEE (reference sequence). Unmatched junction bases numbered 4, after V lost 4 bases and J lost 7 bases. CDR3 coding DNA: TGTGCCAGCAGCCTGGACAGGGGGCCGAATGAGCAGTTCTTC. Amino acids: CASSLDRGPNEQFF.

This clone was detected once. V and J are TRBV4-1 and TRBJ2-7; TRBD2 is a possible D gene (5 bases). Per germline, CDR1 MGHRA and CDR2 YSYEKL. Trimming took off 1 base at V and 3 bases at J, with 10 bases between the two ends. The CDR3 sequence is 14 residues long. CDR3 nucleotides: TGCGCCAGCAGCCAAGCAAGCGGCCGCTACGAGCAGTACTTC. This encodes CASSQASGRYEQYF.

For the CDR3, the DNA is TGCGCCAGCTCCTACTCCAGGGAACCCATATATTTT. It specifies CASSYSREPIYF. The chain links TRBV10-1 to TRBJ1-3; possible D gene TRBD1, 5 bases. Germline assignment: CDR1 WNHNN and CDR2 SYGVQD (reference sequence). The CDR3 runs to 12 residues. Trimming pared 8 bases from V and 11 bases from J, leaving 16 bases between.

The J gene is TRBJ2-2, the V gene TRBV2; TRBD1 agrees at 9 bases. V lost 10 bases and J lost 5; bases outside the gene matches: 11. The length of the CDR3 is 15 residues. CDR1 is SNHLY, CDR2 FYNNEI, per germline. CDR3 sequence reads: CAIQIQGALTGELFF. The CDR3 DNA reads as TGTGCCATCCAAATACAGGGGGCGCTTACCGGGGAGCTGTTTTTT.

The chain couples TRBV2 to TRBJ2-7, with D perhaps TRBD2 (5 bases). Between the trimmed V and J ends, which lost 7 bases and 2 bases, there was a span of 12 bases. Germline V gene sequence: CDR1 SNHLY, CDR2 FYNNEI. The length of the CDR3 is 13 residues. CDR3 in DNA: TGTGCCAGCACCTCGGACGGGACCTACGAGCAGTACTTC. Translated: CASTSDGTYEQYF.

V is TRBV9 and J is TRBJ2-3, with 9 bases matching TRBD2. This CDR3 contains 17 residues. From germline, CDR1 is SGDLS and CDR2 YYNGEE. Trimming cost V 2 bases and J 6 bases; bases outside gene matches: 13. As DNA, the CDR3 is TGTGCCAGCAGCGTGACTACCGGCGGGAGGGCTTGGGATACGCAGTATTTT. This sequence encodes CASSVTTGGRAWDTQYF.

The CDR3 DNA reads as TGTGCCAGCAGCCAAGATGCCCCAGGGGGAAATACTGAAGCTTTCTTT. It encodes CASSQDAPGGNTEAFF. V usage is TRBV4-2 and J usage is TRBJ1-1, with 7 bases lining up with TRBD1. The V and J ends lost 0 bases and 5 bases, in that order; junction bases with no gene match: 9. The CDR3 runs 16 residues. Germline V gene lookup returns CDR1 LGHNA and CDR2 YNFKEQ.

This clone showed up just once. The DNA of the CDR3 is TGTGCCAGCAGTTTTACAGAGATGAACACTGAAGCTTTCTTT. Encoded protein: CASSFTEMNTEAFF. The rearrangement uses TRBV28 and TRBJ1-1; no firm D call. Looked up from germline, CDR1 is MDHEN and CDR2 is SYDVKM. The CDR3 is 14 residues long. Trimming stripped 3 bases from V and 0 bases from J, with 8 bases between.

This rearrangement joins TRBV5-1 to TRBJ2-2; 10 positions match TRBD2. The CDR3 sequence is 16 residues long. Germline V gives CDR1 SGHRS, CDR2 YFSETQ. J was trimmed by 1 base and V by 3 bases; bases with no gene match: 3. The CDR3 sequence: CASSSRLAGNTGELFF. Written as DNA, the CDR3 is TGCGCCAGCAGCTCTAGACTAGCGGGGAACACCGGGGAGCTGTTTTTT.

V and J are TRBV5-5 and TRBJ2-7; D possibly corresponds to TRBD2 (6 bases). The CDR3 has 13 amino acids. Germline V CDR1 and CDR2: SGHKS, YYEKEE (reference sequence). Trimming took off 4 bases at V and 1 base at J, with 9 bases between the two ends. This chain's CDR3 is CASSQRESYEQYF. The CDR3 DNA sequence: TGTGCCAGCAGCCAACGGGAGTCCTACGAGCAGTACTTC. Looking up the rest from reference TRBV5-5 and TRBJ2-7 gives the full variable domain: DAGVTQSPTHLIKTRGQQVTLRCSPISGHKSVSWYQQVLGQGPQFIFQYYEKEERGRGNFPDRFSARQFPNYSSELNVNALLLGDSALYLCASSQRESYEQYFGPGTRLTVT.

The chain joins TRBV11-3 to TRBJ2-7; TRBD1 is a possible D gene (6 bases). This CDR3 spans 11 amino acids. Germline assignment: CDR1 SGHNT and CDR2 YENEEA. V was cut by 3 bases and J by 12 bases, with 12 bases left in between. The CDR3 DNA reads TGTGCCAGCAGCTTTGGACAGACTCGGTACTTC. Its protein is CASSFGQTRYF.